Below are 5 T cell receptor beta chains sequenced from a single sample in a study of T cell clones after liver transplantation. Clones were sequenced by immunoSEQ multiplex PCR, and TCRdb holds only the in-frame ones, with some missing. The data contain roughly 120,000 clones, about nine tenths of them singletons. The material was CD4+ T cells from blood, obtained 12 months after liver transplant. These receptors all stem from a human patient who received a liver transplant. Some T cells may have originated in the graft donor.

CDR3 in amino acids: CASRSQWGPEETQYF. The CDR3 nucleotides are TGTGCCAGCAGATCTCAGTGGGGTCCAGAAGAGACCCAGTACTTC. V usage is TRBV2 and J usage is TRBJ2-5, with D unclear. Trimming shortened V by 6 bases and J by 3 bases, and 17 bases separated the two germline ends. Germline CDR1 reads SNHLY; CDR2 reads FYNNEI. This CDR3 comprises 15 residues.

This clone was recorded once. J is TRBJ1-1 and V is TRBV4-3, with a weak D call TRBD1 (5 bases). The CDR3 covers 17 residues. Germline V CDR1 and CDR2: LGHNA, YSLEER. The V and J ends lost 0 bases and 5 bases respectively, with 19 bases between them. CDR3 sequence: CASSQDLGQTDNTEAFF. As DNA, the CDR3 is TGCGCCAGCAGCCAAGATCTGGGCCAGACAGATAATACTGAAGCTTTCTTT.

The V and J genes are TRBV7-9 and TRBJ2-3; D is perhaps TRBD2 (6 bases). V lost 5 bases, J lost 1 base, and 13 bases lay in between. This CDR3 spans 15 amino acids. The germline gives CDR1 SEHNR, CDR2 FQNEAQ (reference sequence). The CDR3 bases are TGTGCCAGCAGCCCGCAGGAGGGAGGCACAGATACGCAGTATTTT. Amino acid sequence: CASSPQEGGTDTQYF.

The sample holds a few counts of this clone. In DNA, the CDR3 is TGTGCCAGCCAGGGGTTCTTGCAAAGCAATGAGCAGTTCTTC. Translating it yields CASQGFLQSNEQFF. The V and J genes are TRBV2 and TRBJ2-1; possibly TRBD1 for D (6 bases). The V and J ends lost 8 bases and 6 bases respectively, with 17 bases between them. There are 14 residues in the CDR3. Germline CDR1 and CDR2: SNHLY and FYNNEI.

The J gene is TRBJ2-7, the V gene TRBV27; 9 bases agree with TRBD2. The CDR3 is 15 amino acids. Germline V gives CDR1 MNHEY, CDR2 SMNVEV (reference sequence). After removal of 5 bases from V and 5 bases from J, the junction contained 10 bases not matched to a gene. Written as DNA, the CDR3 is TGTGCCAGCAGTAACATTAGCGGGAGCATGCACGAGCAGTACTTC. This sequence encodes CASSNISGSMHEQYF.